This T cell receptor beta chain came from a study of shared clonotypes between healthy human individuals. Broader study findings: Only blood underwent sampling, and tissue repertoires likely differ.

The table came from immunoSEQ multiplex PCR; TCRdb's copy has only in-frame clones and leaves some out. The data show about 1 million clones, with more than 65% seen just once and roughly 1.5% held by the top ten. This clone has only a few counts. Its matching antigen is unknown. The CDR3 sequence is 16 residues long. V was trimmed by 1 base and J by 8 bases, leaving 15 bases between them. CDR1 and CDR2 (germline): SGHVS, FQNEAQ. The rearrangement uses TRBV7-8 and TRBJ1-6; D gene unclear. The TCR comes from a man between 18 and 29 years old in good health. The source material was memory CD4+ T cells sorted from blood. Subset given: CD45RA-negative fraction. This chain's CDR3 is CASSLDEGLGYSPLHF. The CDR3 coding sequence is TGTGCCAGCAGCTTAGATGAGGGATTAGGATATTCACCCCTCCACTTT.